One and the same sample provided the 6 T cell receptor beta chains below, sequenced in a study of T-cell memory formation after mild COVID-19. TCRdb itself ran the 5' RACE reads through MiXCR, one entry per CDR3 protein. The data contain approximately 51,000 distinct CDR3 sequences, over 9% of them singletons. The sample was PBMCs or a T cell subset sorted from them (not recorded which). The receptor source for this set is an adult woman who had mild COVID-19 (a few samples of this study predate the infection). Cell type and time point are not known.

This clonotype came up many times. This chain joins TRBV6-2 or TRBV6-3 and TRBJ2-7, with 9 bases matching TRBD1. This CDR3 has 14 amino acids. From germline, CDR1 is MNHEY and CDR2 SVGEGT. V shed 6 bases, J shed 2 bases, and the junction held 5 bases outside the gene matches. DNA for the CDR3: TGTGCCAGCAGCATCACAGGGGGCCCCTACGAGCAGTACTTC. Translated: CASSITGGPYEQYF.

There are a few counts of this clonotype. The V and J genes are TRBV5-1 and TRBJ1-1; possibly TRBD1 for D (6 bases). This CDR3 region has 15 residues. V was shortened by 4 bases and J by 0 bases, with 13 bases between the two germline ends. Germline CDR1 is SGHRS and CDR2 is YFSETQ. CDR3 bases: TGCGCCAGCAGCCAGAACAGGGCCATGAACACTGAAGCTTTCTTT. Translation gives CASSQNRAMNTEAFF.

This clonotype was seen ten or more times. V is TRBV5-1 and J is TRBJ1-1; D uncertain. CDR1 is SGHRS, CDR2 YFSETQ, per germline. V was shortened by 0 bases and J by 11 bases, with 11 bases between the two germline ends. CDR3 length equals 12 residues. DNA for the CDR3: TGCGCCAGCAGCTTGGTATATGGGGAGGCTTTCTTT. Translating it yields CASSLVYGEAFF.

Ten or more counts support this clonotype. The CDR3 coding sequence is TGTGCCTGGAGTGGGGGATACTACGAGCAGTACTTC. Translation: CAWSGGYYEQYF. This chain connects TRBV30 to TRBJ2-7; D call uncertain. The germline CDR1 and CDR2 sequences are GTSNPN and SVGIG (reference sequence). The CDR3 is 12 residues long. V was shortened by 1 base and J by 3 bases, with 7 bases between the two germline ends.

The V call is TRBV5-4, the J call TRBJ2-7; D possibly corresponds to TRBD2 (5 bases). CDR1 SGHNT and CDR2 YYREEE come from the germline V gene (reference sequence). CDR3 length: 14 amino acids. With 4 bases removed from V and 2 bases from J, the gap between germline ends came to 13 bases. The CDR3 DNA reads TGTGCCAGCAGCATCTCCGGGGTAACCTACGAGCAGTACTTC. It specifies CASSISGVTYEQYF.

The chain joins TRBV14 to TRBJ1-6; D gene unclear. Trimming shortened V by 0 bases and J by 14 bases, and 8 bases separated the two germline ends. CDR1 and CDR2 from the germline V gene are SGHDN and FVKESK. The CDR3 loop spans 12 amino acids. CDR3 bases: TGTGCCAGCAGCCAAGACGGGCTGACCCTCCACTTT. It yields the protein CASSQDGLTLHF. The variable domain in full, completed from reference TRBV14 and TRBJ1-6, reads EAGVTQFPSHSVIEKGQTVTLRCDPISGHDNLYWYRRVMGKEIKFLLHFVKESKQDESGMPNNRFLAERTGGTYSTLKVQPAELEDSGVYFCASSQDGLTLHFGNGTRLTVT.